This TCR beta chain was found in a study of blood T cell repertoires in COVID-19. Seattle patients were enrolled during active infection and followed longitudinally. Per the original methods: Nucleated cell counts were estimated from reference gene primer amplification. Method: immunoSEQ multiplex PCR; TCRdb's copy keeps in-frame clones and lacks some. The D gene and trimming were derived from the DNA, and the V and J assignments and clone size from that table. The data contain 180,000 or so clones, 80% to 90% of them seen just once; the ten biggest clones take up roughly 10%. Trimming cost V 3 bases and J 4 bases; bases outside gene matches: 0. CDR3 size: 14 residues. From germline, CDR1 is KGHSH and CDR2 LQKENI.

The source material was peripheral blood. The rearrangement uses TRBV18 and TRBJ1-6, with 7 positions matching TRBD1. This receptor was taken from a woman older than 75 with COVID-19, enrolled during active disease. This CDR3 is CASSPTGYNSPLHF. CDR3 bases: TGTGCCAGCTCACCGACAGGGTATAATTCACCCCTCCACTTT.